This T cell receptor beta chain was recorded in a study of T cells in Graves' hyperthyroidism and ophthalmopathy. TCR beta CDR3 regions were amplified from RNA transcripts. A set of HTBI primers served as the primers for a first-round RT-PCR of the TCR CDR3. MiXCR, run by TCRdb on the multiplex PCR reads, gives a single entry per CDR3 protein. The table lists over 200,000 distinct CDR3 sequences, 14% to 15% of them singletons. Researchers barred patients who had uncontrolled infection, other autoimmune disease, pregnancy or lactation. Fresh peripheral blood, 7.5 to 10 ml, was the source of the PBMCs. This clonotype came up many times. Its cognate antigen is unknown. Trimming removed 4 bases at V and 1 base at J, with 8 bases between. The CDR3 length is 13 residues. Germline V CDR1 and CDR2: SGDLS, YYNGEE. Findings and caveats of the study: A model of 13 V-J pairs discriminated ophthalmopathy from stable hyperthyroidism. The model predicted ophthalmopathy a median around 6 months before onset.

The TCR originated in a woman aged 35 to 49 with Graves' hyperthyroidism that later progressed to Graves' ophthalmopathy. The chain recombines TRBV9 with TRBJ1-1; no definite D call. The material sequenced was blood. Here the CDR3 reads CASSRLWNTEAFF. The CDR3 region has the DNA TGTGCCAGCAGCCGGCTATGGAACACTGAAGCTTTCTTT.